A single sample gave rise to the 24 T cell receptor beta chains below, sequenced in a study of cytomegalovirus exposure and HLA in healthy donors (dated by TCRdb to about 2017). Receptor amplification or capture employed the immunoSEQ multiplex PCR assay. For the multiplex PCR, a mixture combining 60 forward primers for TCR Vbeta segments and 13 reverse primers for TCR Jbeta segments was used. Drawn from immuneACCESS, this table holds only the in-frame rearrangements with V and J called that TCRdb kept. Clones are partly lost; checked studies trace under half to an unresolved V gene and leave the rest unexplained. The sample table holds some 150,000 clones, of which 75% to 90% were seen once. Jointly, the top ten make up approximately 1.5% of the sample. The sequenced sample consisted of PBMCs. The receptors originated from a middle-aged man in good health and CMV-seronegative.

The chain combines TRBV5-4 with TRBJ2-2, with 13 bases that match TRBD2. This CDR3 contains 16 residues. Germline assignment: CDR1 SGHNT and CDR2 YYREEE (reference sequence). J lost 5 bases, V lost 4 bases, and 5 bases had no gene match. CDR3 bases: TGTGCCAGCAGCACCGGACTAGCGGGAGAGACCGGGGAGCTGTTTTTT. Amino acid sequence: CASSTGLAGETGELFF.

The chain is built from TRBV29-1 and TRBJ1-2; 9 positions match TRBD1. CDR1 is SQVTM and CDR2 is ANQGSEA in the germline V gene. The CDR3 sequence is 11 residues long. Losses at the gene ends were 5 bases for V and 8 bases for J; bases not matched to a gene: 3. The CDR3 coding sequence is TGCAGCGTTCACACAGGGGGCGGCTACACCTTC. Encoded protein: CSVHTGGGYTF.

This chain uses TRBV19 with TRBJ2-1; 9 nucleotides align to TRBD2. V dropped 3 bases and J dropped 2; count of bases not matched to a gene: 2. The germline V gene has CDR1 LNHDA and CDR2 SQIVND (reference sequence). The CDR3 loop spans 15 amino acids. The CDR3 DNA follows: TGTGCCAGTAGTATTAGCGGGAGCGCCTACAATGAGCAGTTCTTC. Translating it yields CASSISGSAYNEQFF.

The V and J genes are TRBV10-3 and TRBJ2-5, with 10 bases fitting TRBD2. The CDR3 covers 14 residues. The J segment lost 1 base and the V segment lost 5 bases, leaving 1 base of the junction unmatched. The germline V gene encodes CDR1 ENHRY and CDR2 SYGVKD. Here the CDR3 reads CAISTSGTQETQYF. CDR3 coding DNA: TGTGCCATCAGTACTAGCGGGACCCAAGAGACCCAGTACTTC.

The chain employs TRBV15 and TRBJ2-1, with D maybe TRBD2 (6 bases). Trimming removed 5 bases at V and 0 bases at J, with 8 bases between. Germline V gene sequence: CDR1 LNHNV, CDR2 YYDKDF (reference sequence). This CDR3 has 14 residues. The CDR3 DNA reads TGTGCCACCAGCGGGCGGGACTCCTACAATGAGCAGTTCTTC. It is translated as CATSGRDSYNEQFF.

This chain connects TRBV7-3 to TRBJ2-3, with 11 bases identical to TRBD2. Germline CDR1 and CDR2: SGHTA and FQGTGA. The CDR3 has 16 residues. The V segment lost 2 bases and the J segment 5 bases; nucleotides outside the gene matches: 6. CDR3 sequence reads: CASSLLGLAGGDTQYF. As DNA, the CDR3 is TGTGCCAGCAGCTTATTGGGCCTAGCGGGAGGAGATACGCAGTATTTT.

On this clone: This sample includes further DNA sequences coding for the same CDR3. The CDR3 spells CASSLDRGGYTF. In DNA, the CDR3 is TGTGCCAGCAGCTTGGACAGGGGAGGCTACACCTTC. The chain employs TRBV5-6 and TRBJ1-2; 7 positions match TRBD1. The ends lost 0 bases at V and 8 bases at J; junction bases unmatched: 1. CDR1 is SGHDT, CDR2 YYEEEE, per germline. This CDR3 spans 12 amino acids.

In this sample, this clone turned up a few times. The chain has TRBV29-1 and TRBJ2-3, with D perhaps matching TRBD2 (6 bases). The germline CDR1 and CDR2 sequences are SQVTM and ANQGSEA. V was clipped by 6 bases and J by 0 bases, with 16 bases between them. The CDR3 spans 15 residues. CDR3 sequence reads: CSVAEGSASTDTQYF. CDR3 nucleotides: TGCAGCGTGGCGGAGGGGAGTGCTAGCACAGATACGCAGTATTTT.

The chain is built from TRBV5-1 and TRBJ2-3; 9 bases line up with TRBD2. The CDR3 covers 16 residues. The germline gives CDR1 SGHRS, CDR2 YFSETQ. After removal of 0 bases from V and 2 bases from J, the junction contained 4 bases not matched to a gene. CDR3 region: CASSLELAGHTDTQYF. CDR3 DNA sequence: TGCGCCAGCAGCTTGGAGCTAGCGGGACACACAGATACGCAGTATTTT.

This rearrangement joins TRBV7-9 to TRBJ2-1; TRBD1 matches at 7 bases. CDR3 size: 16 residues. From germline, CDR1 is SEHNR and CDR2 FQNEAQ (reference sequence). Trimming took 2 bases from V and 6 from J; bases not matched to a gene: 10. In nucleotides, the CDR3 is TGTGCCAGCAGCTTAATGGGGACAGCGACCATCAATGAGCAGTTCTTC. This gives the protein CASSLMGTATINEQFF.

The rearrangement links TRBV30 to TRBJ2-1, with 9 bases identical to TRBD1. This CDR3 spans 12 amino acids. The germline V gene encodes CDR1 GTSNPN and CDR2 SVGIG (reference sequence). Trimming at V came to 4 bases and at J to 10 bases, leaving 5 bases not matched to a gene. The CDR3 DNA is TGTGCCTGGACCCAAACAGGGGGCGAGCAGTTCTTC. It is translated as CAWTQTGGEQFF.

The DNA for the CDR3 is TGTGCCAGCTCTTCAGGGAATCCCTACGAGCAGTACTTC. As protein: CASSSGNPYEQYF. The rearrangement links TRBV18 to TRBJ2-7; TRBD1 might be the D (5 bases). Germline V gives CDR1 KGHSH, CDR2 LQKENI. V dropped 6 bases and J dropped 2 bases, with 11 bases sitting between them. The CDR3 covers 13 residues.

The chain combines TRBV6-6 with TRBJ1-4; possible D gene TRBD1, 6 bases. CDR1 is MNHNY, CDR2 SVGAGI, per germline (reference sequence). The CDR3 totals 15 residues. Trimming cost V 6 bases and J 3 bases, with 14 bases left between them. The chain's CDR3 is CASRGGAAANEKLFF. For the CDR3, the DNA is TGTGCCAGCAGAGGGGGGGCAGCGGCTAATGAAAAACTGTTTTTT.

The CDR3 nucleotides read TGTGCCAGCAGCTTATTGGACAAAATTTACGAGCAGTACTTC. Translation gives CASSLLDKIYEQYF. The chain uses TRBV7-2 and TRBJ2-7; weak D call: TRBD1 (5 bases). CDR3 length: 14 amino acids. V lost 2 bases to trimming and J lost 4 bases, with 12 bases between them. Germline CDR1 and CDR2: SGHTA and FQGNSA.

The J gene is TRBJ1-2, the V gene TRBV18; TRBD1 aligns across 9 bases. The CDR3 totals 14 residues. V gave up 3 bases and J gave up 3 bases; unmatched junction bases: 2. Germline values: CDR1 KGHSH, CDR2 LQKENI. The CDR3 DNA reads as TGTGCCAGCTCACCGGGGACAGGGCACTATGGCTACACCTTC. Translating gives CASSPGTGHYGYTF.

V is TRBV5-5 and J is TRBJ1-3; tentatively, D is TRBD1 (5 bases). There are 14 residues in the CDR3. V dropped 0 bases and J dropped 8 bases, with 12 bases sitting between them. Germline V gene data show CDR1 as SGHKS and CDR2 as YYEKEE (reference sequence). The CDR3 sequence: CASSLEGRVDTIYF. DNA of the CDR3: TGTGCCAGCAGCTTGGAGGGGCGAGTAGACACCATATATTTT.

Notes on this clone: The same CDR3 is also encoded by other DNA sequences in this sample. This chain connects TRBV7-9 to TRBJ2-1, with 7 bases fitting TRBD2. The CDR3 covers 13 residues. CDR1 and CDR2 (germline): SEHNR, FQNEAQ (reference sequence). The V segment lost 1 base and the J segment 8 bases; nucleotides outside the gene matches: 2. The CDR3 region has the DNA TGTGCCAGCAGCTTAGGCGGGAGAGATGAGCAGTTCTTC. It translates to CASSLGGRDEQFF. Supplemented by reference TRBV7-9 and TRBJ2-1, the full variable domain reads DTGVSQNPRHKITKRGQNVTFRCDPISEHNRLYWYRQTLGQGPEFLTYFQNEAQLEKSRLLSDRFSAERPKGSFSTLEIQRTEQGDSAMYLCASSLGGRDEQFFGPGTRLTVL.

This chain uses TRBV29-1 with TRBJ2-1; D is perhaps TRBD2 (6 bases). The CDR3 sequence is 16 residues long. Germline assignment: CDR1 SQVTM and CDR2 ANQGSEA. Trimming took off 0 bases at V and 5 bases at J, with 17 bases between the two ends. CDR3 nucleotides: TGCAGCGTTGAAGATCCGGGACGGGGGACCAACAATGAGCAGTTCTTC. Translating it yields CSVEDPGRGTNNEQFF.

This clone was counted once. The chain recombines TRBV7-2 with TRBJ2-1, with D tentatively TRBD2 (6 bases). The CDR3 has 17 residues. V was trimmed by 1 base and J by 0 bases, leaving 13 bases between them. Germline V gene data show CDR1 as SGHTA and CDR2 as FQGNSA. CDR3 loop: CASSLVGYGSSYNEQFF. The CDR3 DNA reads TGTGCCAGCAGCTTAGTAGGGTACGGGAGCTCCTACAATGAGCAGTTCTTC.

The gene calls are TRBV5-4 and TRBJ2-3; weak D call: TRBD1 (5 bases). This CDR3 spans 13 amino acids. Between the trimmed V and J ends, which lost 4 bases and 6 bases, there was a span of 12 bases. Per the germline V gene, CDR1 is SGHNT and CDR2 is YYREEE (reference sequence). This CDR3 reads CASSPRAGDTQYF. The DNA of the CDR3 is TGTGCCAGCAGCCCCAGGGCCGGGGATACGCAGTATTTT.

This chain uses TRBV28 with TRBJ1-3; TRBD1 is a possible D gene (6 bases). Germline lookup yields CDR1 MDHEN and CDR2 SYDVKM. V was cut by 3 bases and J by 3 bases, with 12 bases left in between. This CDR3 spans 15 amino acids. CDR3 region: CASSFTARGGNTIYF. In DNA form, the CDR3 reads TGTGCCAGCAGTTTCACCGCCAGGGGTGGAAACACCATATATTTT.

The chain recombines TRBV11-2 with TRBJ1-2; D is unresolved. The germline V gene has CDR1 SGHAT and CDR2 FQNNGV. The CDR3 loop spans 14 amino acids. V lost 1 base and J 4 bases, leaving 10 bases between the germline ends. The CDR3 loop reads CASSLGAGSYGYTF. The CDR3 DNA follows: TGTGCCAGCAGCTTAGGAGCCGGTAGCTATGGCTACACCTTC. The whole variable domain, filled in from reference TRBV11-2 and TRBJ1-2, reads EAGVAQSPRYKIIEKRQSVAFWCNPISGHATLYWYQQILGQGPKLLIQFQNNGVVDDSQLPKDRFSAERLKGVDSTLKIQPAKLEDSAVYLCASSLGAGSYGYTFGSGTRLTVV.

Only a few counts were recorded for this clone. J is TRBJ2-7 and V is TRBV28, with TRBD1 as a possible D gene (6 bases). This CDR3 contains 14 residues. In germline, CDR1 is MDHEN, CDR2 SYDVKM. V gave up 2 bases and J gave up 3 bases, with 11 bases separating them. The CDR3, as DNA: TGTGCCAGCAGTTTACCCGGGACAAACTACGAGCAGTACTTC. Translation gives CASSLPGTNYEQYF. Combining the CDR3 with reference TRBV28 and TRBJ2-7 gives the whole variable domain DVKVTQSSRYLVKRTGEKVFLECVQDMDHENMFWYRQDPGLGLRLIYFSYDVKMKEKGDIPEGYSVSREKKERFSLILESASTNQTSMYLCASSLPGTNYEQYFGPGTRLTVT.

The CDR3 is CASSPTGLALLNTGELFF. CDR3 sequence (DNA): TGTGCCAGCTCGCCCACGGGGCTAGCGCTGCTCAACACCGGGGAGCTGTTTTTT. This sequence joins TRBV18 and TRBJ2-2; tentative D call: TRBD2 (6 bases). Germline assignment: CDR1 KGHSH and CDR2 LQKENI. The ends were cut back, 6 bases at V and 2 bases at J, with 22 bases in the middle. CDR3 size: 18 residues. Supplemented by reference TRBV18 and TRBJ2-2, the full variable domain reads NAGVMQNPRHLVRRRGQEARLRCSPMKGHSHVYWYRQLPEEGLKFMVYLQKENIIDESGMPKERFSAEFPKEGPSILRIQQVVRGDSAAYFCASSPTGLALLNTGELFFGEGSRLTVL.